A single sample is the source of the 8 T cell receptor beta chains below, sequenced in a study of regulatory T cells in long-lasting Graves disease (dated by TCRdb to 2020 to 2023). The receptor library was made with multiplex PCR. Sequencing relied on an Illumina HiSeq 4000. iRepertoire HTBI primers and Arm-PCR amplification of CDR3 regions were used to construct TCR beta libraries. The public reads were reprocessed in TCRdb via fastp at Q25 and MiXCR, keeping in-frame beta chains. Duplicate CDR3 protein sequences are folded into a single record with the most common DNA and genes. The sample profile shows 350,000 to 450,000 distinct CDR3 sequences; about 21% of them were found once. The top ten hold 13% to 15% of the sample. What this sample's time point label stands for: persistent/refractory GD, antithyroid drugs over 5 years with positive TRAb. For both TCR sequencing and RNA sequencing, RNA was extracted from PBMCs using TRIzol.

The sample here was peripheral blood mononuclear cells (PBMCs), taken when the disease was refractory, from a patient treated with antithyroid drugs. The receptors here all came from a female donor with Graves disease.

Only a few counts were recorded for this clonotype. The chain recombines TRBV6-5 with TRBJ2-1, with D perhaps TRBD2 (5 bases). This CDR3 is built from 15 residues. The V and J ends lost 2 bases and 2 bases respectively, with 10 bases between them. Germline-derived CDR1 and CDR2 are MNHEY and SVGAGI. The CDR3 reads CASSYVDSAYNEQFF. The CDR3 DNA sequence: TGTGCCAGCAGTTACGTGGACTCAGCCTACAATGAGCAGTTCTTC.

This clonotype has a handful of counts. The chain joins TRBV7-2 to TRBJ2-2; D perhaps matches TRBD2 (5 bases). V lost 5 bases and J 2 bases, leaving 9 bases between the germline ends. There are 14 residues in the CDR3. The germline gives CDR1 SGHTA, CDR2 FQGNSA. The CDR3 here is CASSGDYNTGELFF. The CDR3 DNA reads TGTGCCAGCAGCGGAGACTATAACACCGGGGAGCTGTTTTTT.

This chain links TRBV6-1 with TRBJ1-6; 8 bases are shared with TRBD1. Germline V gives CDR1 MNHNS, CDR2 SASEGT. The V and J ends lost 8 bases and 9 bases, in that order; junction bases with no gene match: 9. The CDR3 is 14 residues long. The CDR3 DNA reads as TGTGCCAGCGACGACCCGGGACAGGTTTCACCCCTCCACTTT. Protein product: CASDDPGQVSPLHF.

J is TRBJ2-1 and V is TRBV6-5; 13 bases map to TRBD2. There are 18 residues in the CDR3. Germline V gene lookup returns CDR1 MNHEY and CDR2 SVGAGI. The ends lost 0 bases at V and 8 bases at J; junction bases unmatched: 10. The CDR3 is CASSYSKLAGGPTDEQFF. CDR3 sequence (DNA): TGTGCCAGCAGTTACTCGAAACTAGCGGGAGGGCCAACGGATGAGCAGTTCTTC.

Only a few counts were recorded for this clonotype. The CDR3 sequence: CASSNRDAYEQYF. The CDR3 nucleotides are TGTGCCAGCAGCAACAGGGATGCCTACGAGCAGTACTTC. J is TRBJ2-7 and V is TRBV2; D might be TRBD1 (6 bases). V dropped 6 bases and J dropped 2 bases, with 11 bases sitting between them. Germline CDR1 SNHLY, CDR2 FYNNEI. The length of the CDR3 is 13 residues.

This clonotype showed up just a few times. The V and J genes are TRBV20-1 and TRBJ1-1; no firm D call. Trimming took off 0 bases at V and 4 bases at J, with 12 bases between the two ends. CDR1 DFQATT and CDR2 SNEGSKA come from the germline V gene (reference sequence). The CDR3 runs 14 residues. Here the CDR3 DNA reads TGCAGTGCTAGAGATTACAAGGGAGGCACTGAAGCTTTCTTT. Translation: CSARDYKGGTEAFF.

This clonotype was counted ten times or more. The V and J genes are TRBV28 and TRBJ1-1; 10 bases map to TRBD1. Germline V lookup: CDR1 MDHEN, CDR2 SYDVKM. There are 15 residues in the CDR3. J was trimmed by 5 bases and V by 5 bases; bases with no gene match: 8. This CDR3 is CASSLRQGALTEAFF. CDR3 nucleotides: TGTGCCAGCAGTCTAAGACAGGGGGCGTTGACTGAAGCTTTCTTT.

The chain couples TRBV7-2 to TRBJ1-1; TRBD1 matches at 9 bases. CDR1 is SGHTA, CDR2 FQGNSA, per germline. The V and J ends lost 6 bases and 3 bases, in that order; junction bases with no gene match: 8. This CDR3 comprises 15 residues. CDR3 DNA sequence: TGTGCCAGCAGTTCAAGGGACAGGGTCGACACTGAAGCTTTCTTT. Its protein is CASSSRDRVDTEAFF.